The rows below give T cell receptor beta chains drawn from one sample of a study of blood T cells in healthy people across ages. TCRdb fed the 5' RACE reads into MiXCR, producing one record per CDR3 protein. Of about 970,000 distinct CDR3 sequences in the sample, approximately 50% were seen once. The sample taken for sequencing was blood. These receptors were obtained from an older woman in good health. Each CDR3 is given with its conserved first and last residue. D genes are given only for firm matches. Not every row has a clone size; where given, it reads once, few, many or a size class.

TGTGCCAGCAGCTTATTAGGACAGTTGTATCAGCCCCAGCATTTT CASSLLGQLYQPQHF TRBJ1-5 TRBV7-8 once 15 NA
TGTGCCTCCGGGGGGCTTGTGAACACCGGGGAGCTGTTTTTT CASGGLVNTGELFF TRBJ2-2 TRBV30 NA 14 NA
TGTGCCAGCAGTCCCAGGGACTACGAGCAGTACTTC CASSPRDYEQYF TRBJ2-7 TRBV18 few 12 NA
TGTGCCAGCAGCTTATTCGGTCTCACAGATACGCAGTATTTT CASSLFGLTDTQYF TRBJ2-3 TRBV7-3 few 14 NA
TGCAGCGAGGGACAGAGCCAAGAGACCCAGTACTTC CSEGQSQETQYF TRBJ2-5 TRBV29-1 few 12 TRBD1
TGTGCCAGCAGCGTAGCTCGCGGGCGAAGATTGAACACTGAAGCTTTCTTT CASSVARGRRLNTEAFF TRBJ1-1 TRBV9 NA 17 NA
TGTGCCAGCAGCCAAGAGCCGGGACAGGGGTACACCGGGGAGCTGTTTTTT CASSQEPGQGYTGELFF TRBJ2-2 TRBV3-1 NA 17 TRBD1
TGCGCCAGCAGCTTGGTTAACAATCTAGAGACCCAGTACTTC CASSLVNNLETQYF TRBJ2-5 TRBV5-1 NA 14 NA
TGTGCCAGCAGTCTGCGGCCCACCTCCGGGACTAGCGGGACCTACGAGCAGTACTTC CASSLRPTSGTSGTYEQYF TRBJ2-7 TRBV12-3/TRBV12-4 few 19 TRBD2
TGTGCCAGCAGGGACGACAGGGGTGCGGATACGCAGTATTTT CASRDDRGADTQYF TRBJ2-3 TRBV12-3/TRBV12-4 few 14 TRBD1
TGTGCCAGCAACCTTGGCGGGAGATCCTCAGATACGCAGTATTTT CASNLGGRSSDTQYF TRBJ2-3 TRBV5-4 NA 15 TRBD2
TGTGCCAGCAGTTACTCGTATGAGACTAGCGGACAAGAGACCCAGTACTTC CASSYSYETSGQETQYF TRBJ2-5 TRBV6-2/TRBV6-3 NA 17 TRBD2
TGTGCCAGTAGAGGACAGGGGGGATTCAATCAGCCCCAGCATTTT CASRGQGGFNQPQHF TRBJ1-5 TRBV12-3/TRBV12-4 NA 15 TRBD1
TGCGCCAGCAGCTTGGGGTTTCCCACAGATACGCAGTATTTT CASSLGFPTDTQYF TRBJ2-3 TRBV5-1 NA 14 NA
TGTGCCAGCAGCTCCCAGGGACTAGCGGGAGAGGAGCAGTTCTTC CASSSQGLAGEEQFF TRBJ2-1 TRBV3-1 few 15 TRBD2
TGCGCCAGCAGCTTTACGGACTACACAGATACGCAGTATTTT CASSFTDYTDTQYF TRBJ2-3 TRBV5-1 NA 14 NA
TGTGCCAGCAGAAGGGTCGGGACAGGGGGCTTGAACACTGAAGCTTTCTTT CASRRVGTGGLNTEAFF TRBJ1-1 TRBV7-2 NA 17 TRBD1
TGTGCCATCAGTGACGAAGGGATTACCTACGAGCAGTACTTC CAISDEGITYEQYF TRBJ2-7 TRBV10-3 NA 14 NA
TGCGCCAGCAGCAACCATCTTAGGAGTAGCGGGAGGGACAATGAGCAGTTCTTC CASSNHLRSSGRDNEQFF TRBJ2-1 TRBV4-1 NA 18 TRBD2
TGCAGTGTCGGAGGACTAGCAAGCACAGATACGCAGTATTTT CSVGGLASTDTQYF TRBJ2-3 TRBV20-1 few 14 TRBD2
TGTGCCATCAGTGAGTCGGTGGATTACTATGGCTACACCTTC CAISESVDYYGYTF TRBJ1-2 TRBV10-3 NA 14 NA
TGTGCCAGCAGAGAGCAGTCTAGCACAGATACGCAGTATTTT CASREQSSTDTQYF TRBJ2-3 TRBV25-1 NA 14 NA
TGTGCCAGCAGCGATTCCGGGACAGGGTTCGAGACCCAGTACTTC CASSDSGTGFETQYF TRBJ2-5 TRBV5-5 NA 15 TRBD1
TGTGCCAGCAGCTTAGTGGCTAGCGGGAGTTACTACAATGAGCAGTTCTTC CASSLVASGSYYNEQFF TRBJ2-1 TRBV11-1 NA 17 TRBD2
TGTGCCAGCATACCGGGGTTCTCCTACGGGCAGTACTTC CASIPGFSYGQYF TRBJ2-7 TRBV6-1 NA 13 NA
TGTGCCTCGGGCTCCAACAATGAGCAGTTCTTC CASGSNNEQFF TRBJ2-1 TRBV10-3 few 11 NA
TGTGCCAGCAGCTTAATTGCTGACTACACCTTC CASSLIADYTF TRBJ1-2 TRBV7-9 NA 11 NA
TGCAGCGTTGAGTCAGCGAGCTCCTACGAGCAGTACTTC CSVESASSYEQYF TRBJ2-7 TRBV29-1 NA 13 NA
TGTGCCAGCAGTTTTCCGAAAACTAGCACAGATACGCAGTATTTT CASSFPKTSTDTQYF TRBJ2-3 TRBV28 NA 15 NA
TGCGCCAGCAGCTTGACGGGATTTGTTGATACGCAGTATTTT CASSLTGFVDTQYF TRBJ2-3 TRBV5-1 NA 14 NA
TGCAGTGCCCTGGACGGCCACGAGCAGTACTTC CSALDGHEQYF TRBJ2-7 TRBV20-1 few 11 NA
TGCGCCAGCCGAAACAGGGGGCGGGAGGAGCAGTACTTC CASRNRGREEQYF TRBJ2-7 TRBV10-2 NA 13 TRBD1
TGTGCCAGCAGACCACTCGACAGGGGACCCTCCTACGAGCAGTACTTC CASRPLDRGPSYEQYF TRBJ2-7 TRBV28 few 16 TRBD1
TGTGCCAGCAGCGCCTACCTGGGACAGAGAAACTATGGCTACACCTTC CASSAYLGQRNYGYTF TRBJ1-2 TRBV9 NA 16 TRBD1
TGTGCCAGCAGTGAGCCTAGCGGACTAACCGGCGAGCAGTACTTC CASSEPSGLTGEQYF TRBJ2-7 TRBV2 once 15 TRBD2